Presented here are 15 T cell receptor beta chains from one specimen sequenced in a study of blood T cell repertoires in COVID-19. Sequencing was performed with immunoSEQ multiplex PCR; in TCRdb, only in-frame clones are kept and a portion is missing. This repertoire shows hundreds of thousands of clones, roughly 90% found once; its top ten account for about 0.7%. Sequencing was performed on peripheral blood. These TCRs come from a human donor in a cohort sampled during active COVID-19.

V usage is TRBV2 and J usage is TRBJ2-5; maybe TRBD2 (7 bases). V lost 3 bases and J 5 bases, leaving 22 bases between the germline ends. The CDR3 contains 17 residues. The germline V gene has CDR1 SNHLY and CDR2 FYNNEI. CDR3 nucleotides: TGTGCCAGCAGTGAGATGGGTCGGGGGGCGCCTCGGGAGACCCAGTACTTC. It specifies CASSEMGRGAPRETQYF.

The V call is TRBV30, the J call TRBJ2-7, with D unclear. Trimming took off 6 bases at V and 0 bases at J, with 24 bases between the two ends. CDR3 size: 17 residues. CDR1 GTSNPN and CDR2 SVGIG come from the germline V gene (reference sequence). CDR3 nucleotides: TGTGCCTGCCAGACACGGCTCTCCCGCTCCACCTCCTACGAGCAGTACTTC. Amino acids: CACQTRLSRSTSYEQYF.

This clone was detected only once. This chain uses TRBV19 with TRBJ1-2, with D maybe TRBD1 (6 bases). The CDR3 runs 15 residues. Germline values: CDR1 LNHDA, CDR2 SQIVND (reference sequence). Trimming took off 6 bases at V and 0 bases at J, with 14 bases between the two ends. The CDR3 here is CASSPRTAPNYGYTF. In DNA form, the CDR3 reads TGTGCCAGTAGCCCTCGGACAGCACCTAACTATGGCTACACCTTC.

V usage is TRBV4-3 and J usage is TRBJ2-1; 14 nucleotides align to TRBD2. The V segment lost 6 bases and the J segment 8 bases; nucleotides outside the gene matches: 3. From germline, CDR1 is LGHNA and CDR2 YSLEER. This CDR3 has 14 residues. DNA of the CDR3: TGCGCCAGCAGTCAGGGACTAGCGGGGGATGAGCAGTTCTTC. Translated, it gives CASSQGLAGDEQFF.

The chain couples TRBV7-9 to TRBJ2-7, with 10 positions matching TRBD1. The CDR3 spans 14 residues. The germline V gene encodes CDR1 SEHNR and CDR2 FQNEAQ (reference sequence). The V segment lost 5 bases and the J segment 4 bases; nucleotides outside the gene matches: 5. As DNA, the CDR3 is TGTGCCAGCAGCCGACAGGGGGCGCATTACGAGCAGTACTTC. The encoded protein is CASSRQGAHYEQYF.

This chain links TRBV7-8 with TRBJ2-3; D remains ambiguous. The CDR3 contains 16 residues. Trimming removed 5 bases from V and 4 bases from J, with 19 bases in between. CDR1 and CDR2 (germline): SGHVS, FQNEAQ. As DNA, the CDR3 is TGTGCCAGCAGCCCCCGCGCCCCCCGAGGCGCAGATACGCAGTATTTT. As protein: CASSPRAPRGADTQYF. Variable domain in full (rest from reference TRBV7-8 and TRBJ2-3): GAGVSQSPRYKVAKRGQDVALRCDPISGHVSLFWYQQALGQGPEFLTYFQNEAQLDKSGLPSDRFFAERPEGSVSTLKIQRTQQEDSAVYLCASSPRAPRGADTQYFGPGTRLTVL.

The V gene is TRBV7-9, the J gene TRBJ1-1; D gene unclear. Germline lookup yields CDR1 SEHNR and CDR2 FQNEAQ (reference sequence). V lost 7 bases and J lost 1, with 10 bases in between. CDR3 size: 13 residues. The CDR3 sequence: CASILPPNTEAFF. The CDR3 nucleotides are TGTGCCAGCATCCTCCCTCCGAACACTGAAGCTTTCTTT.

This CDR3 is CASSFPSSGNTIYF. The CDR3 DNA follows: TGTGCCAGCAGCTTCCCCTCCTCTGGAAACACCATATATTTT. The genes are TRBV7-2 and TRBJ1-3, with unresolved D. Germline values: CDR1 SGHTA, CDR2 FQGNSA. The V and J ends lost 3 bases and 0 bases respectively, with 6 bases between them. This CDR3 contains 14 residues. Variable domain in full (rest from reference TRBV7-2 and TRBJ1-3): GAGVSQSPSNKVTEKGKDVELRCDPISGHTALYWYRQSLGQGLEFLIYFQGNSAPDKSGLPSDRFSAERTGGSVSTLTIQRTQQEDSAVYLCASSFPSSGNTIYFGEGSWLTVV.

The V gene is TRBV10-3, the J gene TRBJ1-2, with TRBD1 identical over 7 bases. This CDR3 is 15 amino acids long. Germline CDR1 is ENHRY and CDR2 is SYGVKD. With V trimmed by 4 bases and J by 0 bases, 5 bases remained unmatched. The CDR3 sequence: CAISASGTANYGYTF. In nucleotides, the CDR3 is TGTGCCATCAGTGCCTCCGGGACAGCTAACTATGGCTACACCTTC.

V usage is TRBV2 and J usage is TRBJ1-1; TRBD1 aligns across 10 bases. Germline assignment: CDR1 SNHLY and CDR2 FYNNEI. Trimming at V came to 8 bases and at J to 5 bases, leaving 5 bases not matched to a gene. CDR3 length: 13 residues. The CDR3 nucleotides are TGTGCCAGCGGGTGGGGACAGGGGACTGAAGCTTTCTTT. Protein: CASGWGQGTEAFF. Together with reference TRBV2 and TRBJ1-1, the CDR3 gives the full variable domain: EPEVTQTPSHQVTQMGQEVILRCVPISNHLYFYWYRQILGQKVEFLVSFYNNEISEKSEIFDDQFSVERPDGSNFTLKIRSTKLEDSAMYFCASGWGQGTEAFFGQGTRLTVV.

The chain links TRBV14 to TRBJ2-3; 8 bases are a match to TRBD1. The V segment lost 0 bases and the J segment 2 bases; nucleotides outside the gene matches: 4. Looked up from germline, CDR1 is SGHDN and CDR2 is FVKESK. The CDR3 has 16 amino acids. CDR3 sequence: CASSQELRGLTDTQYF. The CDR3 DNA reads TGTGCCAGCAGCCAAGAACTCAGGGGGCTCACAGATACGCAGTATTTT. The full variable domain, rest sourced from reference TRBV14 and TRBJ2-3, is EAGVTQFPSHSVIEKGQTVTLRCDPISGHDNLYWYRRVMGKEIKFLLHFVKESKQDESGMPNNRFLAERTGGTYSTLKVQPAELEDSGVYFCASSQELRGLTDTQYFGPGTRLTVL.

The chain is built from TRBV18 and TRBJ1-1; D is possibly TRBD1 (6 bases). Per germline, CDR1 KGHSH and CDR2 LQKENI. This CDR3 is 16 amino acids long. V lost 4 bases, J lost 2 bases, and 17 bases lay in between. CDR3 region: CASSRLDSPLNTEAFF. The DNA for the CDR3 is TGTGCCAGCTCACGGCTGGACAGTCCCCTAAACACTGAAGCTTTCTTT.

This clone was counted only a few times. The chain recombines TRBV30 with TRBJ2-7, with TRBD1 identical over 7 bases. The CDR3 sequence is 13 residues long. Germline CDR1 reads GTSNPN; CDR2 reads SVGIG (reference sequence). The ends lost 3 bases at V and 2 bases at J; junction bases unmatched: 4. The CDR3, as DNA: TGTGCCTGGAGCCAGGGGGTTGCCTACGAGCAGTACTTC. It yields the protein CAWSQGVAYEQYF. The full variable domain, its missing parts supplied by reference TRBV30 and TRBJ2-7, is SQTIHQWPATLVQPVGSPLSLECTVEGTSNPNLYWYRQAAGRGLQLLFYSVGIGQISSEVPQNLSASRPQDRQFILSSKKLLLSDSGFYLCAWSQGVAYEQYFGPGTRLTVT.

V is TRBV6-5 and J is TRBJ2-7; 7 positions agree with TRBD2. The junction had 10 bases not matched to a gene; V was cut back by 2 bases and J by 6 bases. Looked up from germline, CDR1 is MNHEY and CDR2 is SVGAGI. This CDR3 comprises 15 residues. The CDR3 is CASSYGVAGEGEQYF. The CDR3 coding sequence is TGTGCCAGCAGTTACGGGGTAGCGGGTGAGGGCGAGCAGTACTTC.

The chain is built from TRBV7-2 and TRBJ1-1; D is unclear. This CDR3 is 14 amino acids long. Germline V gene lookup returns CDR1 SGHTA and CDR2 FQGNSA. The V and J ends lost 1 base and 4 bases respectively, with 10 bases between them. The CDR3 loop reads CASSLVSGVTEAFF. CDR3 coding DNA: TGTGCCAGCAGCTTAGTGTCCGGAGTCACTGAAGCTTTCTTT.